This T cell receptor beta chain was recorded in a study of blood T cell repertoires in COVID-19. Overall study context: Sites across the United States, Italy and Spain contributed samples from acute and convalescent COVID-19.

CDR3 length: 14 amino acids. Germline V CDR1 and CDR2: SNHLY, FYNNEI. The V and J ends lost 4 bases and 2 bases respectively, with 12 bases between them. This clone turned up a few times. TCRdb's table, derived via immunoSEQ multiplex PCR, lists solely in-frame clones and lacks some. Among 90,000 to 100,000 clones listed, about 89% were seen once. What was sequenced was peripheral blood. The chain combines TRBV2 with TRBJ2-7; D remains unclear. The TCR sequence derives from a man aged 45-60 years with acute or convalescent COVID-19. CDR3 DNA sequence: TGTGCCAGCAGTGTTCAGGCACAGCCCTACGAGCAGTACTTC. Protein product: CASSVQAQPYEQYF.